Listed below are T cell receptor beta chains from one sample, sequenced in a study of T cells in localized non-small cell lung cancer. Sequencing used immunoSEQ multiplex PCR; TCRdb keeps in-frame clones, though not all of them. The data contain roughly 26,000 clones, 70% to 90% of them singletons. The sequencing used peripheral blood, collected before any cancer treatment. All receptors derive from a female donor aged 60 or older with stage II squamous cell lung carcinoma. Each CDR3 is given with its conserved first and last residue. The order of the fields is clone size, D gene, V gene, CDR3 length, J gene, CDR3 DNA, CDR3 protein. D genes are given only for firm matches. Not all rows give a size; the values are once, few, many and, for expanded clones, a class.

clone_size: -
d_call: -
v_call: TRBV30
cdr3_length: 13
j_call: TRBJ1-5
cdr3_nt: TGTGCCTGGCAAGGAGGGGACAATCAGCCCCAGCATTTT
cdr3_aa: CAWQGGDNQPQHF

clone_size: -
d_call: TRBD2
v_call: TRBV4-3
cdr3_length: 18
j_call: TRBJ2-5
cdr3_nt: TGCGCCAGCAGCCAAGTGACTAGCGGGGGGGCCCTACAAGAGACCCAGTACTTC
cdr3_aa: CASSQVTSGGALQETQYF

clone_size: few
d_call: -
v_call: TRBV7-8
cdr3_length: 16
j_call: TRBJ2-3
cdr3_nt: TGTGCCAGCAGCTTAAACACTGGAGGCCGCACAGATACGCAGTATTTT
cdr3_aa: CASSLNTGGRTDTQYF

clone_size: -
d_call: -
v_call: TRBV28
cdr3_length: 14
j_call: TRBJ2-7
cdr3_nt: TGTGCCAGTCATGCGGGGGACAGATCCTACGAGCAGTACTTC
cdr3_aa: CASHAGDRSYEQYF

clone_size: -
d_call: -
v_call: TRBV6-1
cdr3_length: 14
j_call: TRBJ1-2
cdr3_nt: TGTGCCAGCCGCCCCGCAAGGGGTGACTATGGCTACACCTTC
cdr3_aa: CASRPARGDYGYTF

clone_size: -
d_call: -
v_call: TRBV6-6
cdr3_length: 16
j_call: TRBJ1-3
cdr3_nt: TGTGCCAGCAGTTACTCGAATCAGGGCACTCAGGGGACCATATATTTT
cdr3_aa: CASSYSNQGTQGTIYF

clone_size: few
d_call: -
v_call: TRBV28
cdr3_length: 12
j_call: TRBJ1-5
cdr3_nt: TGTGCCAGCAGTCCTCCTAGGGGGCCCCAGCATTTT
cdr3_aa: CASSPPRGPQHF

clone_size: -
d_call: -
v_call: TRBV23-1
cdr3_length: 12
j_call: TRBJ1-5
cdr3_nt: TGCGCCAGCAGTCGCAGGGATCAGCCCCAGCATTTT
cdr3_aa: CASSRRDQPQHF

clone_size: -
d_call: TRBD1
v_call: TRBV11-2
cdr3_length: 14
j_call: TRBJ1-1
cdr3_nt: TGTGCCAGCAGCGCAGGGGGCGGTAACACTGAAGCTTTCTTT
cdr3_aa: CASSAGGGNTEAFF

clone_size: -
d_call: -
v_call: TRBV7-6
cdr3_length: 15
j_call: TRBJ2-3
cdr3_nt: TGTGCCAGCAGCTTAGACGCCCTGAGAGGAGATACGCAGTATTTT
cdr3_aa: CASSLDALRGDTQYF

clone_size: few
d_call: -
v_call: TRBV6-1
cdr3_length: 16
j_call: TRBJ2-1
cdr3_nt: TGTGCCAGCAGTGCAAAACTAGACGGCTCCTACAATGAGCAGTTCTTC
cdr3_aa: CASSAKLDGSYNEQFF

clone_size: -
d_call: -
v_call: TRBV19
cdr3_length: 14
j_call: TRBJ2-1
cdr3_nt: TGTGCCAGTACCGGACTAGGGGGGATGAATGAGCAGTTCTTC
cdr3_aa: CASTGLGGMNEQFF

clone_size: -
d_call: TRBD2
v_call: TRBV25-1
cdr3_length: 16
j_call: TRBJ2-5
cdr3_nt: TGTGCCAGCAGTGGAGGACTAGCGGCCCTCCAAGAGACCCAGTACTTC
cdr3_aa: CASSGGLAALQETQYF

clone_size: -
d_call: -
v_call: TRBV28
cdr3_length: 15
j_call: TRBJ2-7
cdr3_nt: TGTGCCAGCAGTTTAGACAGGCCGGCGAACTACGAGCAGTACTTC
cdr3_aa: CASSLDRPANYEQYF

clone_size: -
d_call: -
v_call: TRBV6-1
cdr3_length: 15
j_call: TRBJ2-6
cdr3_nt: TGTGCCAGCAGTGTCCCTATGCTTGTGGCCAACGTCCTGACTTTC
cdr3_aa: CASSVPMLVANVLTF

clone_size: -
d_call: -
v_call: TRBV7-9
cdr3_length: 13
j_call: TRBJ1-1
cdr3_nt: TGTGCCAGCAGCTTCCGAGCTGACACTGAAGCTTTCTTT
cdr3_aa: CASSFRADTEAFF

clone_size: once
d_call: TRBD1
v_call: TRBV5-4
cdr3_length: 13
j_call: TRBJ1-1
cdr3_nt: TGTGCCAGCAGCGCAGGGGGGGACACTGAAGCTTTCTTT
cdr3_aa: CASSAGGDTEAFF

clone_size: -
d_call: TRBD1
v_call: TRBV6-6
cdr3_length: 16
j_call: TRBJ1-4
cdr3_nt: TGTGCCAGCAGTTCCGGACAGGCTGGGATTAATGAAAAACTGTTTTTT
cdr3_aa: CASSSGQAGINEKLFF

clone_size: -
d_call: -
v_call: TRBV27
cdr3_length: 14
j_call: TRBJ2-2
cdr3_nt: TGTGCCAGCAGAGACGGACGGTACACCGGGGAGCTGTTTTTT
cdr3_aa: CASRDGRYTGELFF

clone_size: once
d_call: -
v_call: TRBV28
cdr3_length: 13
j_call: TRBJ1-2
cdr3_nt: TGTGCCAGCACGAGGGGAGTTAACTATGGCTACACCTTC
cdr3_aa: CASTRGVNYGYTF

clone_size: -
d_call: TRBD1
v_call: TRBV28
cdr3_length: 16
j_call: TRBJ1-4
cdr3_nt: TGTGCCAGCTCAACCCCTGACAGGGAGACTAATGAAAAACTGTTTTTT
cdr3_aa: CASSTPDRETNEKLFF

clone_size: once
d_call: TRBD2
v_call: TRBV7-8
cdr3_length: 16
j_call: TRBJ2-7
cdr3_nt: TGTGCCAGCAGCTTAGATGGCGGGGGGAGCTCCTACGAGCAGTACTTC
cdr3_aa: CASSLDGGGSSYEQYF

clone_size: -
d_call: -
v_call: TRBV5-1
cdr3_length: 15
j_call: TRBJ1-3
cdr3_nt: TGCGCCAGCAGCTTAGGGGGTGACTCTGGAAACACCATATATTTT
cdr3_aa: CASSLGGDSGNTIYF

clone_size: -
d_call: TRBD1
v_call: TRBV28
cdr3_length: 15
j_call: TRBJ1-5
cdr3_nt: TGTGCCAGCAGTCCTACAGGGGATAGCAATCAGCCCCAGCATTTT
cdr3_aa: CASSPTGDSNQPQHF

clone_size: -
d_call: -
v_call: TRBV18
cdr3_length: 15
j_call: TRBJ2-2
cdr3_nt: TGTGCCAGCTCAACGACGGGAGCTCACACCGGGGAGCTGTTTTTT
cdr3_aa: CASSTTGAHTGELFF

clone_size: -
d_call: TRBD1
v_call: TRBV10-2
cdr3_length: 12
j_call: TRBJ1-2
cdr3_nt: TGCGCCACGCTCTTCGAGGGACAGGGCTACACCTTC
cdr3_aa: CATLFEGQGYTF

clone_size: -
d_call: TRBD1
v_call: TRBV7-3
cdr3_length: 17
j_call: TRBJ1-5
cdr3_nt: TGTGCCAGCAGCCCCTACCCTGGGACAGATAGCAATCAGCCCCAGCATTTT
cdr3_aa: CASSPYPGTDSNQPQHF

clone_size: -
d_call: -
v_call: TRBV7-9
cdr3_length: 14
j_call: TRBJ1-3
cdr3_nt: TGTGCCAGCAGCACCCAGGGTGGTGCAAACACCATATATTTT
cdr3_aa: CASSTQGGANTIYF

clone_size: few
d_call: -
v_call: TRBV4-2
cdr3_length: 14
j_call: TRBJ1-1
cdr3_nt: TGTGCCAGCAGCTCACGGGACGGGAACACTGAAGCTTTCTTT
cdr3_aa: CASSSRDGNTEAFF

clone_size: -
d_call: -
v_call: TRBV20-1
cdr3_length: 10
j_call: TRBJ2-3
cdr3_nt: TGCAGTGCTAGCGGCCTGACGCAGTATTTT
cdr3_aa: CSASGLTQYF

clone_size: -
d_call: -
v_call: TRBV28
cdr3_length: 12
j_call: TRBJ2-7
cdr3_nt: TGTGCCAGCAGTTTAGTCCGACTCGAGCAGTACTTC
cdr3_aa: CASSLVRLEQYF

clone_size: -
d_call: TRBD1
v_call: TRBV6-1
cdr3_length: 14
j_call: TRBJ2-3
cdr3_nt: TGTGCCAGCAGTGACCTAAGACAGGGGACAACGCAGTATTTT
cdr3_aa: CASSDLRQGTTQYF

clone_size: once
d_call: TRBD2
v_call: TRBV28
cdr3_length: 16
j_call: TRBJ2-5
cdr3_nt: TGTGCCAGCAGTCTGGGACTAGCGGGGCCAGGGGAGACCCAGTACTTC
cdr3_aa: CASSLGLAGPGETQYF

clone_size: -
d_call: TRBD2
v_call: TRBV19
cdr3_length: 16
j_call: TRBJ2-1
cdr3_nt: TGTGCCAGTAAACCCGGGACTAGCGGGGGGCCCAATGAGCAGTTCTTC
cdr3_aa: CASKPGTSGGPNEQFF

clone_size: -
d_call: -
v_call: TRBV7-2
cdr3_length: 17
j_call: TRBJ1-4
cdr3_nt: TGTGCCAGCTCCGGGTCCGAGGGGGGAATGAGGAATGAAAAACTGTTTTTT
cdr3_aa: CASSGSEGGMRNEKLFF

clone_size: -
d_call: -
v_call: TRBV7-2
cdr3_length: 15
j_call: TRBJ1-1
cdr3_nt: TGTGCCAGCAGCTTGGGGGACGGATTGAACACTGAAGCTTTCTTT
cdr3_aa: CASSLGDGLNTEAFF

clone_size: -
d_call: -
v_call: TRBV11-2
cdr3_length: 15
j_call: TRBJ1-1
cdr3_nt: TGTGCCAGCAGCTTAGATCTGAGGGCCCACACTGAAGCTTTCTTT
cdr3_aa: CASSLDLRAHTEAFF

clone_size: -
d_call: -
v_call: TRBV19
cdr3_length: 12
j_call: TRBJ2-7
cdr3_nt: TGTGCCAGTAGCTCGAACGGCTACGAGCAGTACTTC
cdr3_aa: CASSSNGYEQYF

clone_size: -
d_call: -
v_call: TRBV18
cdr3_length: 15
j_call: TRBJ1-1
cdr3_nt: TGTGCCAGCTCACCAGAGACAGCGTTGAACACTGAAGCTTTCTTT
cdr3_aa: CASSPETALNTEAFF

clone_size: -
d_call: TRBD2
v_call: TRBV5-4
cdr3_length: 17
j_call: TRBJ2-4
cdr3_nt: TGTGCCAGCAGCTTGGCCACTAGCGGGGGGGCCAAAAACATTCAGTACTTC
cdr3_aa: CASSLATSGGAKNIQYF

clone_size: -
d_call: TRBD1
v_call: TRBV5-1
cdr3_length: 16
j_call: TRBJ2-3
cdr3_nt: TGCGCCAGCAGCCAGGGACAGGGGCGTATGACAGATACGCAGTATTTT
cdr3_aa: CASSQGQGRMTDTQYF

clone_size: -
d_call: -
v_call: TRBV21-1
cdr3_length: 14
j_call: TRBJ2-7
cdr3_nt: TGTGCCAGCAGCCCGGGACAGGGGATGAACGAGCAGTACTTC
cdr3_aa: CASSPGQGMNEQYF

clone_size: -
d_call: TRBD1
v_call: TRBV6-5
cdr3_length: 15
j_call: TRBJ1-4
cdr3_nt: TGTGCCAGCAGTGGGGGGACAGGCCAAAATGAAAAACTGTTTTTT
cdr3_aa: CASSGGTGQNEKLFF

clone_size: -
d_call: TRBD2
v_call: TRBV19
cdr3_length: 15
j_call: TRBJ2-5
cdr3_nt: TGTGCCAGTAGTATAGGACAGGTGCGGGGGGTGACCCAGTACTTC
cdr3_aa: CASSIGQVRGVTQYF

clone_size: once
d_call: -
v_call: TRBV7-2
cdr3_length: 14
j_call: TRBJ2-7
cdr3_nt: TGTGCCAGCAGCTTCGGCAGGGACCGAGGCGAGCAGTACTTC
cdr3_aa: CASSFGRDRGEQYF

clone_size: once
d_call: -
v_call: TRBV7-2
cdr3_length: 14
j_call: TRBJ1-6
cdr3_nt: TGTGCCAGCAGCTTAGTTCAAACGGGTTCACCCCTCCACTTT
cdr3_aa: CASSLVQTGSPLHF

clone_size: -
d_call: TRBD2
v_call: TRBV5-1
cdr3_length: 13
j_call: TRBJ2-1
cdr3_nt: TGCGCCAGCAGCATCCCTGGGGGGGGTGAGCAGTTCTTC
cdr3_aa: CASSIPGGGEQFF

clone_size: -
d_call: TRBD2
v_call: TRBV10-3
cdr3_length: 16
j_call: TRBJ2-1
cdr3_nt: TGTGCCATCAGACCCCGGCGCGGGGAGGGCCTTGATGAGCAGTTCTTC
cdr3_aa: CAIRPRRGEGLDEQFF

clone_size: few
d_call: -
v_call: TRBV30
cdr3_length: 15
j_call: TRBJ1-1
cdr3_nt: TGTGCCTGGAGTGTAAGTTGGACGGCGAACACTGAAGCTTTCTTT
cdr3_aa: CAWSVSWTANTEAFF

clone_size: -
d_call: -
v_call: TRBV15
cdr3_length: 15
j_call: TRBJ2-5
cdr3_nt: TGTGCCACCAGCAGAGATAAAGGGTTCCAAGAGACCCAGTACTTC
cdr3_aa: CATSRDKGFQETQYF

clone_size: -
d_call: TRBD2
v_call: TRBV10-3
cdr3_length: 16
j_call: TRBJ2-3
cdr3_nt: TGTGCCATCACGCCGGGACTAGCGGGAAGCACAGATACGCAGTATTTT
cdr3_aa: CAITPGLAGSTDTQYF

clone_size: -
d_call: TRBD2
v_call: TRBV9
cdr3_length: 15
j_call: TRBJ2-7
cdr3_nt: TGTGCCAGCAGCGTCGGGACTAGCGTCAACTACGAGCAGTACTTC
cdr3_aa: CASSVGTSVNYEQYF

clone_size: -
d_call: -
v_call: TRBV7-9
cdr3_length: 15
j_call: TRBJ1-4
cdr3_nt: TGTGCCAGCAAGGCGGGGGAGTTTGCTAATGAAAAACTGTTTTTT
cdr3_aa: CASKAGEFANEKLFF

clone_size: once
d_call: -
v_call: TRBV7-7
cdr3_length: 14
j_call: TRBJ2-5
cdr3_nt: TGTGCCAGCAGCTTGAGCGGTTCCCAAGAGACCCAGTACTTC
cdr3_aa: CASSLSGSQETQYF

clone_size: -
d_call: -
v_call: TRBV7-8
cdr3_length: 15
j_call: TRBJ1-1
cdr3_nt: TGTGCCAGCAGCTCTGTAACAGGCTGGGACACTGAAGCTTTCTTT
cdr3_aa: CASSSVTGWDTEAFF